Sequencing of this T cell receptor (beta chain) was carried out in a study of shared clonotypes between healthy human individuals. Naive CD8 cells were CD45RO-negative, positively selected for CCR7, excluding terminally differentiated effector memory CD45RA+ cells. Libraries were prepared by immunoSEQ multiplex PCR; TCRdb keeps only in-frame clonotypes and omits some of them. The sample contains fewer than 850,000 clones, roughly 96% of which appear only once. V shed 6 bases, J shed 2 bases, and the junction held 8 bases outside the gene matches. CDR1 and CDR2 (germline): MNHEY, SVGAGI. The length of the CDR3 is 15 residues.

The chain employs TRBV6-5 and TRBJ1-2, with 8 bases that match TRBD1. Sequencing was performed on naive CD8+ T cells sorted from blood. The clonotype comes from a man younger than 40 in good health. The CDR3 reads CASSSGTGPNYGYTF. CDR3 DNA sequence: TGTGCCAGCAGCTCCGGGACAGGACCCAACTATGGCTACACCTTC.